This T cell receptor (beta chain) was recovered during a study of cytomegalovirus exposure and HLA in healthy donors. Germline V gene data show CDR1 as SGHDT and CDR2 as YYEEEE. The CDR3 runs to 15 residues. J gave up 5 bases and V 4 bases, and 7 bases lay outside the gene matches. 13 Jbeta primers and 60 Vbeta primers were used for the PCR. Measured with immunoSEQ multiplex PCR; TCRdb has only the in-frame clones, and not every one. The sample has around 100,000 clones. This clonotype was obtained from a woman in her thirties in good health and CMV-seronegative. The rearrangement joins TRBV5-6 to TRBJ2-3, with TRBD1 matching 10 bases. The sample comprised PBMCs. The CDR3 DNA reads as TGTGCCAGCAGCCCCGACAGGGGGCGCATAGATACGCAGTATTTT. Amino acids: CASSPDRGRIDTQYF.